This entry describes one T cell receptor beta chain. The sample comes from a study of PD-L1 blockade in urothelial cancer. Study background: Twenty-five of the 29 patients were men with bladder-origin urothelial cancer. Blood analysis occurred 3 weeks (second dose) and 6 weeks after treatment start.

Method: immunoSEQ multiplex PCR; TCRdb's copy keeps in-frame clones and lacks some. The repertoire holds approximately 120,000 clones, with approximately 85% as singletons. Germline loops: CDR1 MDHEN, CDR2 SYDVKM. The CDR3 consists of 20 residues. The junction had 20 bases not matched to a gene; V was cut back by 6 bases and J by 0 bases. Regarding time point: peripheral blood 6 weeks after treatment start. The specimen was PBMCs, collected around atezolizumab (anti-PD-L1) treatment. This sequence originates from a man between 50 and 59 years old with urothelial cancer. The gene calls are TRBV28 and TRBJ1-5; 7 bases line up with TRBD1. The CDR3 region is CASSPSLGTARGYSNQPQHF. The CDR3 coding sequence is TGTGCCAGCAGCCCCAGCTTGGGGACAGCTAGGGGCTATAGCAATCAGCCCCAGCATTTT.